This TCR beta chain was observed in a study of T-cell reconstitution after alpha-beta-depleted transplantation in children. Construction of the TCRbeta library involved unique molecular identifiers. TCRdb reanalysed the PCR reads using MiXCR and keeps one entry per CDR3 protein. The sample includes about 400,000 distinct CDR3 sequences, about a fifth of them seen just once. This clonotype was counted many times. Trimming pared 1 base from V and 0 bases from J, leaving 14 bases between. Germline V gene sequence: CDR1 DFQATT, CDR2 SNEGSKA (reference sequence). This CDR3 has 16 amino acids. This TCR came from a human donor who donated a stem cell graft to a child with acute myeloid leukemia. The sequencing here drew on PBMCs from the stem cell graft donor, taken from the stem cell graft. The V call is TRBV20-1, the J call TRBJ2-3, with D tentatively TRBD1 or TRBD2 (6 bases each). The CDR3 DNA follows: TGCAGTGCTAGAGCGACGGGGGCGTATAGCACAGATACGCAGTATTTT. It specifies CSARATGAYSTDTQYF.